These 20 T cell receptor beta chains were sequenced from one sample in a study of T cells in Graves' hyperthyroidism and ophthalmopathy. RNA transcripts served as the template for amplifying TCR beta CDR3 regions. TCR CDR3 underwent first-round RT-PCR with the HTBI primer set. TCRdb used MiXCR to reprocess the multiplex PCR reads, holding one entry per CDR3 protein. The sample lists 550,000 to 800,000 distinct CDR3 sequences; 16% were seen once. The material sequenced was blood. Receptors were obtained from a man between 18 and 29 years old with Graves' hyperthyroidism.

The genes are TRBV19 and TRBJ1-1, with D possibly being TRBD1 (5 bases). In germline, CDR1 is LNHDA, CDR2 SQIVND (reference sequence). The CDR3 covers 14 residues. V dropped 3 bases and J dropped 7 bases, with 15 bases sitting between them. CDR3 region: CASSMVGGDFEAFF. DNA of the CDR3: TGTGCCAGTAGTATGGTTGGCGGGGACTTTGAAGCTTTCTTT.

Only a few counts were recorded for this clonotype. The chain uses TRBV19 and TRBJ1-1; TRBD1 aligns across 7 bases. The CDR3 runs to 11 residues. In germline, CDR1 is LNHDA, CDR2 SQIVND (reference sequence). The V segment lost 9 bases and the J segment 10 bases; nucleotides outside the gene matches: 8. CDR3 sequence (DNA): TGTGCCAGCCGACTAGACAGGGCAGCTTTCTTT. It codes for CASRLDRAAFF.

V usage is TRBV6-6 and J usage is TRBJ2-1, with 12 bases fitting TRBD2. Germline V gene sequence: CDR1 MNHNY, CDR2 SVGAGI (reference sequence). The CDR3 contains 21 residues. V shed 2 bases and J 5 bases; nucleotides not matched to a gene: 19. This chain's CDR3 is CASSYPSDSYATSGRNNEQFF. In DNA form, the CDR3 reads TGTGCCAGCAGTTACCCCTCCGACTCTTACGCGACTAGCGGGAGAAACAATGAGCAGTTCTTC.

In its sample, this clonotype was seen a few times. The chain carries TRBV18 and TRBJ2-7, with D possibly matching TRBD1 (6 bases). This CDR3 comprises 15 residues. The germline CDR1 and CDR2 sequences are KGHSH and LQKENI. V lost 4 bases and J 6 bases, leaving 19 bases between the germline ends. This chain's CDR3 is CASSRSQGNSGEQYF. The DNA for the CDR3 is TGTGCCAGCTCACGGTCCCAGGGGAATTCCGGCGAGCAGTACTTC.

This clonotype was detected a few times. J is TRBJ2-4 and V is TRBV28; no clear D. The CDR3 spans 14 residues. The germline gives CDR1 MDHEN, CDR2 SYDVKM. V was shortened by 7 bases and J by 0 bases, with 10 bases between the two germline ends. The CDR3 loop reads CASISALAKNIQYF. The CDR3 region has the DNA TGTGCCAGCATCTCAGCTCTAGCCAAAAACATTCAGTACTTC.

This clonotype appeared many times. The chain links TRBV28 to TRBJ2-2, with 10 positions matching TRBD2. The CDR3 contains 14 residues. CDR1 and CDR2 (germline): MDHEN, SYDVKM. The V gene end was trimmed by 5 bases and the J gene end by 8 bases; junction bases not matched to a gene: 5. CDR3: CASSRSSGRGELFF. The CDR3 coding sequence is TGTGCCAGCAGTCGATCTAGCGGGAGAGGGGAGCTGTTTTTT.

CDR3: CASSLNGQGGRETQYF. The CDR3 nucleotides are TGTGCCAGCAGCTTAAACGGACAGGGGGGACGAGAGACCCAGTACTTC. V is TRBV7-3 and J is TRBJ2-5; 10 bases are a match to TRBD1. This CDR3 is 16 amino acids long. CDR1 is SGHTA, CDR2 FQGTGA, per germline. Unmatched junction bases numbered 6, after V lost 1 base and J lost 4 bases.

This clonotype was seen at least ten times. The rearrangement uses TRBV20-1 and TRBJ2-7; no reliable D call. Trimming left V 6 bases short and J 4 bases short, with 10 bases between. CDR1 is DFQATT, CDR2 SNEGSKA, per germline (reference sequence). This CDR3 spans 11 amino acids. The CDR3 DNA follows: TGCAGTGCGAGAAAGAGTTACGAGCAGTACTTC. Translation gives CSARKSYEQYF.

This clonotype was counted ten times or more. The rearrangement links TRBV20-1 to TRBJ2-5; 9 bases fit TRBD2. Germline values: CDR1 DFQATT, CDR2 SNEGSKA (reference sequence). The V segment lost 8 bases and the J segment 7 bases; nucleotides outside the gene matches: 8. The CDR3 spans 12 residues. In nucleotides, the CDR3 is TGCAGTACACCGGGACTAGCAGGGACCCAGTACTTC. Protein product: CSTPGLAGTQYF.

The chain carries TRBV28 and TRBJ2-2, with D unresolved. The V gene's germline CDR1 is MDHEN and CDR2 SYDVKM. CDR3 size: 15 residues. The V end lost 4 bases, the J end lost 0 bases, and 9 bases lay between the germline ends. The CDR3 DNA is TGTGCCAGCAGTTATCGGTCAGCGAACACCGGGGAGCTGTTTTTT. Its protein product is CASSYRSANTGELFF.

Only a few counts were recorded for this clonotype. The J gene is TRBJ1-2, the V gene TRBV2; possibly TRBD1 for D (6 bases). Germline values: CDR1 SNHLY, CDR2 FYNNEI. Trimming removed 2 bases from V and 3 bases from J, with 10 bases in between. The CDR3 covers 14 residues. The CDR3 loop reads CASSEKGVYYGYTF. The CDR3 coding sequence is TGTGCCAGCAGTGAAAAGGGGGTCTACTATGGCTACACCTTC.

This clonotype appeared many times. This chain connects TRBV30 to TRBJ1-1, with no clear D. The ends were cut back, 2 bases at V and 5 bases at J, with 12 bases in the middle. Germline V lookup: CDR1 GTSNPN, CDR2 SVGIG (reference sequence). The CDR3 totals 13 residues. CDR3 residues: CAWSTDLFTEAFF. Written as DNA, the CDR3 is TGTGCCTGGAGTACAGACCTTTTTACTGAAGCTTTCTTT.

This CDR3 reads CACQTGGTGELFF. In nucleotides, the CDR3 is TGTGCCTGCCAGACAGGGGGCACCGGGGAGCTGTTTTTT. The chain carries TRBV30 and TRBJ2-2, with TRBD1 matching 9 bases. This CDR3 has 13 amino acids. The germline V gene has CDR1 GTSNPN and CDR2 SVGIG (reference sequence). V gave up 6 bases and J gave up 4 bases; unmatched junction bases: 3.

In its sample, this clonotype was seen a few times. The CDR3 nucleotides are TGTGCCAGCAGCTTAACTGGGACGGGAGGGGGCTACAATGAGCAGTTCTTC. Translating it yields CASSLTGTGGGYNEQFF. The rearrangement links TRBV7-3 to TRBJ2-1, with 8 positions matching TRBD2. V shed 0 bases, J shed 3 bases, and the junction held 7 bases outside the gene matches. The germline V gene has CDR1 SGHTA and CDR2 FQGTGA. The length of the CDR3 is 17 residues.

This CDR3 is CASSQGLAGTPGETQYF. The CDR3 coding sequence is TGTGCCAGCAGCCAAGGACTAGCGGGGACACCAGGGGAGACCCAGTACTTC. The rearrangement links TRBV4-2 to TRBJ2-5; TRBD2 aligns across 11 bases. Trimming at V came to 1 base and at J to 5 bases, leaving 9 bases not matched to a gene. Germline CDR1 is LGHNA and CDR2 is YNFKEQ. This CDR3 spans 17 amino acids.

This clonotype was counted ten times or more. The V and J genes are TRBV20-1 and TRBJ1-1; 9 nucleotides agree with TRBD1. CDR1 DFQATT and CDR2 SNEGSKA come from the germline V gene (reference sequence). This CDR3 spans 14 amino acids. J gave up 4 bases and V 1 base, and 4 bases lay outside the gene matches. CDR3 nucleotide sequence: TGCAGTGCTAGAGTTCGGACAGGGGCCACTGAAGCTTTCTTT. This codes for CSARVRTGATEAFF.

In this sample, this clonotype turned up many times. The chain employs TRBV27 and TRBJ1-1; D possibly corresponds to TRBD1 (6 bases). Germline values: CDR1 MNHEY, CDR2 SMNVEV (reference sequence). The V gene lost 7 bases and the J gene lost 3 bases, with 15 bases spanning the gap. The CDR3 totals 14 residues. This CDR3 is CASNQQGGYTEAFF. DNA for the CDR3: TGTGCCAGCAATCAACAGGGTGGGTACACTGAAGCTTTCTTT.

The CDR3 is CASSIDPAGGGETQYF. DNA of the CDR3: TGCGCCAGCTCAATAGACCCTGCGGGGGGCGGGGAGACCCAGTACTTC. The chain recombines TRBV5-1 with TRBJ2-5; 8 bases are a match to TRBD2. The CDR3 is made up of 16 amino acids. With 7 bases clipped from V and 5 bases from J, the junction kept 16 bases outside the gene matches. Germline V lookup: CDR1 SGHRS, CDR2 YFSETQ.

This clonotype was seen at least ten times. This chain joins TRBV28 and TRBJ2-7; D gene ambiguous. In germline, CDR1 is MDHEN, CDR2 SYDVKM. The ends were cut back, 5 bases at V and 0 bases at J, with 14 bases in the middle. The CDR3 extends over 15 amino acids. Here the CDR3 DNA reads TGTGCCAGCAGTCCCCGCCGGTTGAGCTCCTACGAGCAGTACTTC. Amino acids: CASSPRRLSSYEQYF.

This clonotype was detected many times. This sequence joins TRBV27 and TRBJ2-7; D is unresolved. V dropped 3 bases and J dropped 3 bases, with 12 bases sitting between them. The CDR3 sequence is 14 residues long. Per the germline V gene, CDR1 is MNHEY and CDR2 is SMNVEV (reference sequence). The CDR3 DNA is TGTGCCAGCAGTTTTAGGGCTAGAGTCTACGAGCAGTACTTC. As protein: CASSFRARVYEQYF.